The 23 T cell receptor beta chains listed next were all sequenced from one sample in a study of shared clonotypes between healthy human individuals. The table came from immunoSEQ multiplex PCR; TCRdb's copy has only in-frame clones and leaves some out. This sample has approximately 1,500,000 clones, with 95% to 99% found just once. Source material: naive CD4+ T cells sorted from blood. Subset given: CD45RA+ positively selected. The receptors were gathered from a man aged 25-45 years in good health.

The V gene is TRBV7-2, the J gene TRBJ2-3, with a possible D match to TRBD2 (5 bases). The V and J ends lost 5 bases and 1 base respectively, with 16 bases between them. The CDR3 is 16 amino acids. CDR1 is SGHTA, CDR2 FQGNSA, per germline. The CDR3 sequence: CASSPPGTAGTDTQYF. As DNA, the CDR3 is TGTGCCAGCAGCCCCCCGGGTACAGCGGGCACAGATACGCAGTATTTT.

This chain's CDR3 is CASSLGDRGTDQPQHF. The CDR3 DNA sequence: TGTGCCAGCAGCTTGGGGGACAGGGGAACCGATCAGCCCCAGCATTTT. The V call is TRBV11-2, the J call TRBJ1-5; TRBD1 matches 10 bases. The CDR3 is 16 residues long. The germline V gene has CDR1 SGHAT and CDR2 FQNNGV. V dropped 3 bases and J dropped 5; count of bases not matched to a gene: 7.

This chain links TRBV27 with TRBJ2-7, with 8 nucleotides matching TRBD2. The ends lost 2 bases at V and 2 bases at J; junction bases unmatched: 8. From germline, CDR1 is MNHEY and CDR2 SMNVEV (reference sequence). The CDR3 runs to 16 residues. The CDR3 DNA is TGTGCCAGCAGTTTAAGGCTAACTAGCGGTGCCTACGAGCAGTACTTC. It is translated as CASSLRLTSGAYEQYF.

V and J are TRBV6-1 and TRBJ2-7, with a possible D match to TRBD1 (6 bases). The germline V and J ends were trimmed by 4 bases and 3 bases, with 10 bases remaining between them. There are 13 residues in the CDR3. Germline CDR1 and CDR2: MNHNS and SASEGT. This chain's CDR3 is CASSGPGHYEQYF. DNA for the CDR3: TGTGCCAGCAGTGGCCCGGGACACTACGAGCAGTACTTC.

The V gene is TRBV7-3, the J gene TRBJ2-2; TRBD1 or TRBD2 may be the D gene (5 bases each). V was trimmed by 6 bases and J by 3 bases, leaving 14 bases between them. Germline CDR1 SGHTA, CDR2 FQGTGA. The CDR3 is made up of 15 amino acids. Here the CDR3 reads CASRKGTGDTGELFF. CDR3 DNA: TGTGCCAGCAGGAAGGGGACGGGTGACACCGGGGAGCTGTTTTTT.

The chain uses TRBV5-6 and TRBJ2-2, with 7 bases fitting TRBD1. Germline V CDR1 and CDR2: SGHDT, YYEEEE. The CDR3 extends over 16 amino acids. Trimming removed 6 bases from V and 1 base from J; junction bases left unmatched: 9. The DNA for the CDR3 is TGTGCCAGCACTAAGACAGGGTCTGTGAACACCGGGGAGCTGTTTTTT. It encodes CASTKTGSVNTGELFF.

The V and J genes are TRBV5-1 and TRBJ2-2; the D is unclear. Germline lookup yields CDR1 SGHRS and CDR2 YFSETQ. With 3 bases removed from V and 9 bases from J, the gap between germline ends came to 12 bases. CDR3 length: 13 residues. Here the CDR3 reads CASSSTLGRELFF. CDR3 in DNA: TGCGCCAGCAGCTCGACCCTTGGGCGGGAGCTGTTTTTT.

In DNA, the CDR3 is TGCAGCGTTGAACCCCGGGAGCAACAGTATTTT. Protein product: CSVEPREQQYF. The chain has TRBV29-1 and TRBJ2-3; a possible D gene is TRBD2 (6 bases). The CDR3 sequence is 11 residues long. Germline CDR1 reads SQVTM; CDR2 reads ANQGSEA. Trimming stripped 2 bases from V and 12 bases from J, with 12 bases between.

The genes are TRBV28 and TRBJ1-2, with no clear D. V gave up 3 bases and J gave up 8 bases, with 16 bases separating them. Germline V CDR1 and CDR2: MDHEN, SYDVKM. The CDR3 is 14 amino acids. CDR3 protein: CASSLFSGLRGYTF. The CDR3, as DNA: TGTGCCAGCAGTTTGTTCTCGGGGTTGCGAGGCTACACCTTC.

The V call is TRBV10-3, the J call TRBJ2-7; 8 bases map to TRBD1. This CDR3 spans 14 amino acids. J gave up 0 bases and V 7 bases, and 5 bases lay outside the gene matches. Per germline, CDR1 ENHRY and CDR2 SYGVKD. In nucleotides, the CDR3 is TGTGCCATCAACCCGACAGGGGTCTCCTACGAGCAGTACTTC. This encodes CAINPTGVSYEQYF.

Details on this clone: Other DNA sequences from this sample encode an identical CDR3 as well. The chain couples TRBV7-3 to TRBJ2-2, with D unresolved. V was shortened by 4 bases and J by 2 bases, with 5 bases between the two germline ends. The CDR3 contains 13 residues. The V gene's germline CDR1 is SGHTA and CDR2 FQGTGA. The CDR3 sequence is CASSSGNTGELFF. The CDR3 nucleotides are TGTGCCAGCAGCTCCGGTAACACCGGGGAGCTGTTTTTT.

The chain is built from TRBV29-1 and TRBJ2-1; either TRBD1 or TRBD2 may fit D (5 bases each). The germline gives CDR1 SQVTM, CDR2 ANQGSEA. The V and J ends lost 6 bases and 3 bases respectively, with 15 bases between them. The CDR3 runs 14 residues. The CDR3 protein is CSVQKGTRYNEQFF. Written as DNA, the CDR3 is TGCAGCGTCCAGAAGGGGACCCGCTACAATGAGCAGTTCTTC.

V is TRBV5-1 and J is TRBJ2-5; D remains unclear. The CDR3 runs 14 residues. Deletions cut 0 bases from V and 5 bases from J, with 11 bases between. Germline V gene lookup returns CDR1 SGHRS and CDR2 YFSETQ. The CDR3 is CASSLVSSRETQYF. The CDR3 DNA sequence: TGCGCCAGCAGCTTGGTTAGCTCAAGGGAGACCCAGTACTTC.

V and J are TRBV7-9 and TRBJ2-1; TRBD1 aligns across 8 bases. In germline, CDR1 is SEHNR, CDR2 FQNEAQ (reference sequence). The CDR3 extends over 18 amino acids. V shed 6 bases, J shed 2 bases, and the junction held 15 bases outside the gene matches. The CDR3 DNA reads as TGTGCCAGCAGAAGACAGGGGACCCTTCCGTCTACCTACAATGAGCAGTTCTTC. It yields the protein CASRRQGTLPSTYNEQFF.

The chain couples TRBV28 to TRBJ1-5; a weak D match, TRBD1 (5 bases). The CDR3 has 16 residues. V was pared by 4 bases and J by 7 bases, with 20 bases between. CDR1 is MDHEN and CDR2 is SYDVKM in the germline V gene. This CDR3 is CASSSAGGTGEQPQHF. Written as DNA, the CDR3 is TGTGCCAGCAGTTCCGCCGGGGGGACCGGGGAACAGCCCCAGCATTTT.

The V gene is TRBV2, the J gene TRBJ1-1, with TRBD1 matching 7 bases. Unmatched junction bases numbered 4, after V lost 6 bases and J lost 3 bases. The CDR3 sequence is 13 residues long. CDR1 and CDR2 from the germline V gene are SNHLY and FYNNEI. CDR3 loop: CASSSDRDTEAFF. DNA of the CDR3: TGTGCCAGCAGCTCCGACAGGGACACTGAAGCTTTCTTT.

J is TRBJ2-2 and V is TRBV5-1; D may be TRBD1 (5 bases). V was clipped by 4 bases and J by 4 bases, with 14 bases between them. The CDR3 covers 15 residues. Germline CDR1 is SGHRS and CDR2 is YFSETQ. CDR3 in amino acids: CASSPPRAGTGELFF. The CDR3 bases are TGCGCCAGCAGCCCCCCCAGGGCAGGCACCGGGGAGCTGTTTTTT.

V usage is TRBV5-5 and J usage is TRBJ2-3, with 7 bases lining up with TRBD1. J was trimmed by 6 bases and V by 3 bases; bases with no gene match: 10. The CDR3 extends over 15 amino acids. Germline loops: CDR1 SGHKS, CDR2 YYEKEE (reference sequence). CDR3 nucleotide sequence: TGTGCCAGCAGCTGGCACAGGGGAAATTCGGATACGCAGTATTTT. Protein sequence: CASSWHRGNSDTQYF.

Only one count was recorded for this clone. The chain recombines TRBV18 with TRBJ1-1; D call uncertain. The CDR3 spans 15 residues. Trimming stripped 6 bases from V and 0 bases from J, with 14 bases between. From germline, CDR1 is KGHSH and CDR2 LQKENI. The CDR3 spells CASSPGSVLNTEAFF. CDR3 in DNA: TGTGCCAGCTCTCCGGGATCAGTCCTGAACACTGAAGCTTTCTTT.

The CDR3 sequence: CASSKRGIASSYEQYF. Written as DNA, the CDR3 is TGTGCCAGCAGCAAAAGGGGTATAGCGAGCTCCTACGAGCAGTACTTC. This chain joins TRBV7-3 and TRBJ2-7; TRBD1 or TRBD2 may be the D gene (5 bases each). Deletions cut 5 bases from V and 0 bases from J, with 17 bases between. The CDR3 runs 16 residues. Germline CDR1 reads SGHTA; CDR2 reads FQGTGA.

The chain combines TRBV28 with TRBJ1-1; TRBD1 might be the D (5 bases). Germline V CDR1 and CDR2: MDHEN, SYDVKM. This CDR3 contains 15 residues. Between the trimmed V and J ends, which lost 5 bases and 6 bases, there was a span of 19 bases. In nucleotides, the CDR3 is TGTGCCAGCAGTCCCCCCGGGCCCAGGGCGGCTGAAGCTTTCTTT. Encoded protein: CASSPPGPRAAEAFF.

CDR3 bases: TGTGCCAGCAGTTGGGACCCTGCGAACACCGGGGAGCTGTTTTTT. The encoded protein is CASSWDPANTGELFF. This chain uses TRBV28 with TRBJ2-2; D is perhaps TRBD1 or TRBD2 (5 bases each). This CDR3 has 15 residues. CDR1 MDHEN and CDR2 SYDVKM come from the germline V gene. Trimming took off 4 bases at V and 0 bases at J, with 9 bases between the two ends. Drawing the rest from reference TRBV28 and TRBJ2-2, the complete variable domain is DVKVTQSSRYLVKRTGEKVFLECVQDMDHENMFWYRQDPGLGLRLIYFSYDVKMKEKGDIPEGYSVSREKKERFSLILESASTNQTSMYLCASSWDPANTGELFFGEGSRLTVL.

The chain recombines TRBV28 with TRBJ1-4; D is unclear. The CDR3 length is 11 residues. Deletions cut 2 bases from V and 6 bases from J, with 1 base between. CDR1 and CDR2 (germline): MDHEN, SYDVKM. The CDR3 loop is CASSLHEKLFF. For the CDR3, the DNA is TGTGCCAGCAGTTTACATGAAAAACTGTTTTTT.